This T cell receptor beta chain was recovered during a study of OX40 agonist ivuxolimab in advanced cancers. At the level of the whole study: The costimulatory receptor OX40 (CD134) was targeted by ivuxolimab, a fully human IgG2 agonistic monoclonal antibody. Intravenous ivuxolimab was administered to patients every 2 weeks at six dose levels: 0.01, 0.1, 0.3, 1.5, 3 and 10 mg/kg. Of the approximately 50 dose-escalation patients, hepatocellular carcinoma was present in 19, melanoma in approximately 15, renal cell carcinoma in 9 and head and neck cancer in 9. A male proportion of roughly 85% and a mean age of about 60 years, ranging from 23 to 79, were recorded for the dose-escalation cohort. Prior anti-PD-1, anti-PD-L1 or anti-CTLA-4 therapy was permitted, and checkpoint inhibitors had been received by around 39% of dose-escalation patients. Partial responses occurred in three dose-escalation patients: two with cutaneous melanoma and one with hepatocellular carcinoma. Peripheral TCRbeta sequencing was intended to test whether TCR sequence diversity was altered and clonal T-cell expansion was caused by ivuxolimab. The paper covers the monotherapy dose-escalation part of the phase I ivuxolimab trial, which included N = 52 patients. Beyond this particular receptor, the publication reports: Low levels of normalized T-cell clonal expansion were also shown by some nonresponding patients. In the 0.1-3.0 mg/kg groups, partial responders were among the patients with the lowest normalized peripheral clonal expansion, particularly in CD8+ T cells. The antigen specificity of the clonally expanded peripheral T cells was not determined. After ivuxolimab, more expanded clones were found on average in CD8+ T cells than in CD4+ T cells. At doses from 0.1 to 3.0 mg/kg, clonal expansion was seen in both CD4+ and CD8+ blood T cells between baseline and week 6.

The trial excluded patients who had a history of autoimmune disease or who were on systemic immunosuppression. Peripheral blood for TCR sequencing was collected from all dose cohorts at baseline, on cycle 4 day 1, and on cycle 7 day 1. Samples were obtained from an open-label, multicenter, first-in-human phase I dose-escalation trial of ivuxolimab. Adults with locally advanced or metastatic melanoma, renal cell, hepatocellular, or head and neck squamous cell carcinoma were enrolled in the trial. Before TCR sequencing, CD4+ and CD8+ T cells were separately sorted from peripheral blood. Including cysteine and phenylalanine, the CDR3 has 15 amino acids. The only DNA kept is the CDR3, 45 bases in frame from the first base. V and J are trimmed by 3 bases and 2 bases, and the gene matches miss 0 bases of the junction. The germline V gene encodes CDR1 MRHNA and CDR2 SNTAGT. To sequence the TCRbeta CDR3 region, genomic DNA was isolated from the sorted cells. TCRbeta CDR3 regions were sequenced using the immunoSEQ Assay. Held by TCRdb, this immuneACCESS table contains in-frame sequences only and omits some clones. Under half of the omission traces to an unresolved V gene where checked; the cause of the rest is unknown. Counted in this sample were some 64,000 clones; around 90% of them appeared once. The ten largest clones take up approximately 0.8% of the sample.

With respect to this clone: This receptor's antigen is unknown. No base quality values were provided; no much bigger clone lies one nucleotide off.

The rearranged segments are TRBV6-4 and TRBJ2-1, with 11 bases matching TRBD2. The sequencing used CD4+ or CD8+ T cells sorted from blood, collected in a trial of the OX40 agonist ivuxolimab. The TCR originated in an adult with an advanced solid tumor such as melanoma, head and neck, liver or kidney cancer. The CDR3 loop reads CASSELAGAYNEQFF. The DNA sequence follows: TGTGCCAGCAGTGAACTAGCGGGAGCCTACAATGAGCAGTTCTTC.